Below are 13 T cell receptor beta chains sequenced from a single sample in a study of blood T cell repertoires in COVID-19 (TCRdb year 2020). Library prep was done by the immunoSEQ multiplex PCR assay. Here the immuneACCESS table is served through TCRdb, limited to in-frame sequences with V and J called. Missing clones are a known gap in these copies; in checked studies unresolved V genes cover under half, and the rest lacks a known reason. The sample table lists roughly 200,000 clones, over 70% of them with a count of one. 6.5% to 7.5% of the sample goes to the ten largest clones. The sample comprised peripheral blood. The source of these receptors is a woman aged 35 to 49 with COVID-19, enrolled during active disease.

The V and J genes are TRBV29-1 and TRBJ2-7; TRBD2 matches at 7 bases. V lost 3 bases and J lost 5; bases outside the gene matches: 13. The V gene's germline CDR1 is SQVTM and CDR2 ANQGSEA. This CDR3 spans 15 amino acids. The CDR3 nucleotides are TGCAGCGTTGACGGGGGGAGACCCACGAGGAACGAGCAGTACTTC. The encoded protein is CSVDGGRPTRNEQYF.

The CDR3 sequence: CASSLFDGAFEAFF. DNA of the CDR3: TGTGCCAGCAGTTTATTTGATGGGGCATTTGAAGCTTTCTTT. The gene calls are TRBV27 and TRBJ1-1; D may be TRBD1 (5 bases). This CDR3 comprises 14 residues. In germline, CDR1 is MNHEY, CDR2 SMNVEV (reference sequence). The V gene lost 1 base and the J gene lost 7 bases, with 13 bases spanning the gap.

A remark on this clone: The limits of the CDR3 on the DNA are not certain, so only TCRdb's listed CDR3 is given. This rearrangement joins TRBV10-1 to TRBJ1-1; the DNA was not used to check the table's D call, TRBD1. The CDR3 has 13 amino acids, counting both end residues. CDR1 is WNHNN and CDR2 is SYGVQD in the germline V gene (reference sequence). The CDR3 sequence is CASSDIVGTGTFF.

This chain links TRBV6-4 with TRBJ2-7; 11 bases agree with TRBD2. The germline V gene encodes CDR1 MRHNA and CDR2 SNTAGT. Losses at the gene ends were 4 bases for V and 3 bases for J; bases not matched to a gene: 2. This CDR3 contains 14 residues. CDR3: CASSATSGSYEQYF. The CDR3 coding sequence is TGTGCCAGCAGTGCAACTAGCGGGAGCTACGAGCAGTACTTC.

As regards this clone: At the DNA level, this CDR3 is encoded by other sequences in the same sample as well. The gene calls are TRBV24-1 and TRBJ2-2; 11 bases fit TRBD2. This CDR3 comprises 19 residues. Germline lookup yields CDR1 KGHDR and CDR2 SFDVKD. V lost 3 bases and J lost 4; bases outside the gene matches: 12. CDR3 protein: CATSDRRPTSGRFTGELFF. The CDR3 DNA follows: TGTGCCACCAGTGATCGAAGACCCACTAGCGGGAGATTCACCGGGGAGCTGTTTTTT.

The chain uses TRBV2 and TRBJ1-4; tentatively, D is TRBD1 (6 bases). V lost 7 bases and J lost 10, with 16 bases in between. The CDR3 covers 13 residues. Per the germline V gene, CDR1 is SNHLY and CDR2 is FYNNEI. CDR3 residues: CASNLQGLRKLFF. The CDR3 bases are TGTGCCAGCAATTTACAGGGTTTGAGAAAACTGTTTTTT.

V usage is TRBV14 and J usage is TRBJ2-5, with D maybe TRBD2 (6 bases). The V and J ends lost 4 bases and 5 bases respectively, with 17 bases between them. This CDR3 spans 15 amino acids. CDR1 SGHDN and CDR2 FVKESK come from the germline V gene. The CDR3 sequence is CASSPNRGILETQYF. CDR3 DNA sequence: TGTGCCAGCAGCCCAAACCGGGGGATTTTGGAGACCCAGTACTTC.

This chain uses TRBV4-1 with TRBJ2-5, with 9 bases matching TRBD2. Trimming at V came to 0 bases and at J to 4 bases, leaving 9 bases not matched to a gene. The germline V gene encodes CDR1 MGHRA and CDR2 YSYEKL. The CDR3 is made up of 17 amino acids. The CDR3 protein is CASSQDWELAGGETQYF. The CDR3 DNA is TGCGCCAGCAGCCAAGATTGGGAACTAGCGGGTGGAGAGACCCAGTACTTC.

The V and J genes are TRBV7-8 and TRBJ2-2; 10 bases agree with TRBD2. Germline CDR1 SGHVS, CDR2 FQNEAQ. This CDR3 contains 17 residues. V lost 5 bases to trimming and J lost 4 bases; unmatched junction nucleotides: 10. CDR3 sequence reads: CASSPRTSGGGTGELFF. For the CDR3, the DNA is TGTGCCAGCAGCCCCCGGACTAGCGGAGGGGGCACCGGGGAGCTGTTTTTT.

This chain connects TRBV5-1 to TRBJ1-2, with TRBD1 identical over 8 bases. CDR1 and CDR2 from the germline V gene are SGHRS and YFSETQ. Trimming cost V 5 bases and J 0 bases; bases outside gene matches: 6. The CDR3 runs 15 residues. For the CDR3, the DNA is TGCGCCAGCAGGCAAGAGGACAGGGCTAACTATGGCTACACCTTC. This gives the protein CASRQEDRANYGYTF.

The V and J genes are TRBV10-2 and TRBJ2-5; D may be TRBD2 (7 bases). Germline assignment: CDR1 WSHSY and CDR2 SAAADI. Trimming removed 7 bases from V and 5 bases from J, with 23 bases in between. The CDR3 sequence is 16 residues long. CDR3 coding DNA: TGCGCCAGCACTTTGCGGGAGCTGCATAGGGGGGAGACCCAGTACTTC. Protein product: CASTLRELHRGETQYF.

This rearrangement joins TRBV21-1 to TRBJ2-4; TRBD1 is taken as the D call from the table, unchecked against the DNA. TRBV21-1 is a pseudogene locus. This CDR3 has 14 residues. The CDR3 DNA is TGTGCCAGCACCAGGGGCTCAGCCAAAAACATTCAGTACTTC. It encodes CASTRGSAKNIQYF.

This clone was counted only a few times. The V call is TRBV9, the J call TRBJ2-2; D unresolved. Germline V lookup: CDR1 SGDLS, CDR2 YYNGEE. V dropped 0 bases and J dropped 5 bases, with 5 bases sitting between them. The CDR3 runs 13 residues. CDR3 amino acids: CASSVDLTGELFF. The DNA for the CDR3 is TGTGCCAGCAGCGTAGATCTGACCGGGGAGCTGTTTTTT.